This TCR beta chain was profiled in a study of tumor-infiltrating lymphocytes in primary liver carcinoma. Per germline, CDR1 SGHTA and CDR2 FQGNSA. CDR3 length equals 15 residues. V was pared by 5 bases and J by 5 bases, with 4 bases of the junction left unmatched. With a constant-region primer, TCR beta cDNA was made from around 530 ng of total RNA. Investigators got TCR beta libraries out of three nested multiplex PCR rounds, done with slightly modified ARM-PCR. The first two PCR rounds, nine to ten cycles each, used TRBV1-TRBV30 forward primers and a C-beta reverse primer. From the multiplex PCR reads, TCRdb called clonotypes with MiXCR, one entry per CDR3 protein. Of about 190,000 distinct CDR3 sequences detected, 85% appear once; the ten largest clones hold 18%. Whole-study findings and limits: Tumors had a top-250-clone fraction that was significantly higher than blood (p = 0.039).

The study co-extracted DNA and RNA from roughly 20-30 mg of unsorted bulk tissue. Sampling targeted five separate regions of each tumor, which included the tumor centre. This clonotype has just a few counts. Its antigen is undetermined. V usage is TRBV7-2 and J usage is TRBJ1-6, with TRBD1 matching over 9 bases. Specimen: tumor tissue from primary liver carcinoma. This TCR derives from a man aged 35 to 55 with primary liver carcinoma and hepatitis B virus infection. This CDR3 reads CASSPRDRDNSPLHF. CDR3 nucleotide sequence: TGTGCCAGCAGCCCCCGGGACAGGGATAATTCACCCCTCCACTTT.